This is a list of T cell receptor beta chains from one sample in a study of cytomegalovirus exposure and HLA in healthy donors. Produced via immunoSEQ multiplex PCR; TCRdb's table is partial and in-frame only. The sample has approximately 110,000 clones; less than 80% are singletons. Sequenced input: PBMCs. The source is a woman aged 40 to 50 in good health and CMV-seronegative. CDR3s include the opening cysteine and the closing phenylalanine or tryptophan. The D gene is left open where the match is weak. Expanded clones get a size class; other rows say once, few or many, or leave the size out.

CDR3 protein: CASRSGASGQETQYF
CDR3 DNA: TGTGCCAGTAGATCAGGGGCTAGCGGCCAAGAGACCCAGTACTTC
D gene: .
V gene: TRBV19
clone size: .
J gene: TRBJ2-5

CDR3 protein: CAWSVGAGDPYEQYF
CDR3 DNA: TGTGCCTGGAGTGTAGGAGCCGGAGACCCCTACGAGCAGTACTTC
D gene: .
V gene: TRBV30
clone size: few
J gene: TRBJ2-7

CDR3 protein: CASSGLTNSGYGYTF
CDR3 DNA: TGTGCCAGCAGCGGACTCACCAATTCGGGCTATGGCTACACCTTC
D gene: .
V gene: TRBV9
clone size: .
J gene: TRBJ1-2

CDR3 protein: CASSSISGAQYF
CDR3 DNA: TGTGCCAGCAGCTCGATCTCAGGGGCCCAGTACTTC
D gene: .
V gene: TRBV5-4
clone size: .
J gene: TRBJ2-5

CDR3 protein: CASSNPGGGKAFF
CDR3 DNA: TGTGCCAGCAGCAACCCCGGGGGGGGGAAAGCTTTCTTT
D gene: .
V gene: TRBV21-1
clone size: .
J gene: TRBJ1-1

CDR3 protein: CASSPTGIGETQYF
CDR3 DNA: TGTGCCAGCAGCCCGACAGGGATTGGGGAGACCCAGTACTTC
D gene: TRBD1
V gene: TRBV11-2
clone size: few
J gene: TRBJ2-5

CDR3 protein: CASSVNSNTEAFF
CDR3 DNA: TGTGCCAGCAGCGTGAACAGTAACACTGAAGCTTTCTTT
D gene: .
V gene: TRBV9
clone size: .
J gene: TRBJ1-1

CDR3 protein: CASSQPTAADTQYF
CDR3 DNA: TGTGCCAGCAGCCAGCCCACAGCGGCAGATACGCAGTATTTT
D gene: .
V gene: TRBV4-2
clone size: once
J gene: TRBJ2-3

CDR3 protein: CASSVGGVSSPLHF
CDR3 DNA: TGTGCCAGTAGTGTCGGGGGGGTCAGCTCACCCCTCCACTTT
D gene: .
V gene: TRBV19
clone size: .
J gene: TRBJ1-6

CDR3 protein: CASSKQGQDQPQHF
CDR3 DNA: TGTGCCAGCAGTAAACAGGGTCAGGATCAGCCCCAGCATTTT
D gene: .
V gene: TRBV27
clone size: .
J gene: TRBJ1-5

CDR3 protein: CASSATEDYGYTF
CDR3 DNA: TGTGCCAGCAGCGCGACAGAAGACTATGGCTACACCTTC
D gene: .
V gene: TRBV5-5
clone size: .
J gene: TRBJ1-2

CDR3 protein: CASSSSPGASGGLQETQYF
CDR3 DNA: TGTGCCAGCAGCTCCTCCCCCGGGGCTAGCGGGGGGCTCCAAGAGACCCAGTACTTC
D gene: TRBD2
V gene: TRBV7-8
clone size: .
J gene: TRBJ2-5

CDR3 protein: CASSVEGRGETQYF
CDR3 DNA: TGTGCCAGCAGCGTAGAAGGAAGGGGGGAGACCCAGTACTTC
D gene: .
V gene: TRBV9
clone size: .
J gene: TRBJ2-5

CDR3 protein: CASSSLRGEQFF
CDR3 DNA: TGTGCCAGCAGCTCTCTACGGGGTGAGCAGTTCTTC
D gene: .
V gene: TRBV5-6
clone size: .
J gene: TRBJ2-1

CDR3 protein: CASSRTVGITFF
CDR3 DNA: TGTGCCAGCAGCCGAACAGTCGGGATTACCTTCTTC
D gene: .
V gene: TRBV14
clone size: once
J gene: TRBJ2-1

CDR3 protein: CASIQGYRNTIYF
CDR3 DNA: TGTGCCAGCATACAGGGATACAGGAACACCATATATTTT
D gene: .
V gene: TRBV28
clone size: .
J gene: TRBJ1-3

CDR3 protein: CASSYDREEEKLFF
CDR3 DNA: TGTGCCAGCAGTTACGACAGGGAGGAAGAAAAACTGTTTTTT
D gene: TRBD1
V gene: TRBV27
clone size: .
J gene: TRBJ1-4

CDR3 protein: CTSSQEGVWDREWKKAGELFF
CDR3 DNA: TGCACCAGCAGCCAAGAGGGAGTTTGGGACAGGGAATGGAAAAAGGCCGGGGAGCTGTTTTTT
D gene: .
V gene: TRBV1
clone size: .
J gene: TRBJ2-2

CDR3 protein: CASSLAGTGRGETQYF
CDR3 DNA: TGTGCCAGCAGCTTGGCCGGGACAGGGAGAGGGGAGACCCAGTACTTC
D gene: TRBD1
V gene: TRBV11-2
clone size: .
J gene: TRBJ2-5

CDR3 protein: CASTAESGMRTSPLHF
CDR3 DNA: TGTGCCAGCACTGCCGAGTCGGGGATGCGGACTTCACCCCTCCACTTT
D gene: .
V gene: TRBV27
clone size: few
J gene: TRBJ1-6

CDR3 protein: CASSDSGLGFLEQYF
CDR3 DNA: TGTGCCAGCAGTGACTCAGGACTAGGATTCCTCGAGCAGTACTTC
D gene: TRBD2
V gene: TRBV6-6
clone size: .
J gene: TRBJ2-7

CDR3 protein: CASSSGLAGPLSIYTGELFF
CDR3 DNA: TGTGCCAGCAGTTCGGGACTAGCGGGACCTTTATCGATTTACACCGGGGAGCTGTTTTTT
D gene: TRBD2
V gene: TRBV27
clone size: .
J gene: TRBJ2-2

CDR3 protein: CASSLRVGGHEQYF
CDR3 DNA: TGTGCCAGCAGCTTAAGGGTAGGGGGCCACGAGCAGTACTTC
D gene: TRBD1
V gene: TRBV7-2
clone size: once
J gene: TRBJ2-7

CDR3 protein: CAWSPGQGAVGGYF
CDR3 DNA: TGTGCCTGGAGTCCGGGACAGGGGGCCGTTGGAGGGTACTTC
D gene: TRBD1
V gene: TRBV30
clone size: .
J gene: TRBJ2-7

CDR3 protein: CASSGPEEEQYF
CDR3 DNA: TGCGCCAGCAGTGGTCCCGAGGAGGAGCAGTACTTC
D gene: .
V gene: TRBV10-1
clone size: .
J gene: TRBJ2-7